This TCR beta chain emerged from a study of post-analysis software for immune sequencing data. Study at large: Courses of disease covered relapsing-remitting, secondary progressive and progressive-relapsing multiple sclerosis. Findings of the study overall: Strong co-clustering by F measure linked samples that shared a preparation batch. A significant reduction in normalized Chao1 diversity was observed in multiple sclerosis patients versus controls. TRBV5-6, TRBV5-1 and TRBV20-1 belonged to a set of a handful of TRBV segments that were more frequent in patients than controls.

Turning to this clonotype: Antigen specificity is unknown.

TCR beta cDNA libraries had unique molecular identifiers. Around 500,000 cDNA molecules were obtained per 1 to 10 million input T cells. TCRdb re-called the PCR reads with MiXCR, one entry per CDR3 protein. The sample has roughly 800,000 distinct CDR3 sequences; 46% are singletons. The germline CDR1 and CDR2 sequences are SEHNR and FQNEAQ (reference sequence). The CDR3 loop spans 15 amino acids. Germline trimming cut 5 bases from V and 2 bases from J; bases unmatched to any gene: 6. The chain uses TRBV7-9 and TRBJ2-1, with 7 bases aligning to TRBD2. This TCR derives from a girl under 18 with multiple sclerosis. What was sequenced was blood. The CDR3 loop reads CASSPQGLAYNEQFF. Written as DNA, the CDR3 is TGTGCCAGCAGCCCCCAAGGACTAGCCTACAATGAGCAGTTCTTC.